The source of this TCR beta chain is a study of graft-versus-host responses after intestinal transplantation. TCRdb keeps only in-frame clones here, not all; method: immunoSEQ multiplex PCR. The data hold about 45,000 clones, with 75% to 95% observed a single time. General study results and limits: Clonal ratios of graft-versus-host to host-versus-graft in allografts were high for patients exhibiting graft-donor T cell macrochimerism. Some GvH clones appeared in ileal mucosa or blood before recipient bone marrow. Circulating GvH clone levels at their peak were associated with HvG declines (early post-transplant).

Notes on this clone: What it binds is unknown.

This TCR came from a human patient who received an intestinal transplant, so some T cells may come from the graft donor. Specimen: PBMCs, collected 524 days after transplant.

CDR3: CASSRTGASTNTGELFF. The CDR3 DNA sequence: TGTGCCAGCAGCCGTACAGGGGCGTCGACGAACACCGGGGAGCTGTTTTTT. The chain has TRBV7-2 and TRBJ2-2, with TRBD1 matching over 7 bases. CDR3 size: 17 residues. The junction had 9 bases not matched to a gene; V was cut back by 5 bases and J by 0 bases. Germline CDR1 is SGHTA and CDR2 is FQGNSA.